This entry is about one T cell receptor (beta chain). These data belong to a study of blood T cells in healthy people across ages. Primed by a sample-barcoded 5' primer and a J-beta primer mix, a second PCR proceeded for about 6 to 12 cycles. TCRdb fed the 5' RACE reads into MiXCR, producing one record per CDR3 protein. Of 600,000 to 800,000 distinct CDR3 sequences detected, 21% appear once; the ten largest clones hold roughly 3.6%. This receptor was taken from an older man in good health. Sequenced sample: blood.

The CDR3 DNA follows: TGTGCCAGCAGTTACTCGTTGAGCGAAGGCGAGCAGTACTTC. This gives the protein CASSYSLSEGEQYF. This chain uses TRBV6-6 with TRBJ2-7, with D unclear. The CDR3 is 14 amino acids. Germline V gene sequence: CDR1 MNHNY, CDR2 SVGAGI (reference sequence). V gave up 0 bases and J gave up 6 bases, with 12 bases separating them.